Below are 27 T cell receptor beta chains sequenced from a single sample in a study of cytomegalovirus exposure and HLA in healthy donors. PCR used 60 Vbeta primers and 13 Jbeta primers. Using immunoSEQ multiplex PCR, the repertoire was profiled, and TCRdb retains in-frame clones only, with some absent. The sample includes roughly 200,000 clones, roughly 85% of them seen just once. The material sequenced was PBMCs. The receptors shown here come from a woman in her 50s in good health and CMV-seronegative.

The J gene is TRBJ2-3, the V gene TRBV30, with D perhaps matching TRBD2 (7 bases). The germline V gene encodes CDR1 GTSNPN and CDR2 SVGIG (reference sequence). CDR3 length: 14 amino acids. Trimming shortened V by 0 bases and J by 4 bases, and 11 bases separated the two germline ends. CDR3 protein: CAWSVGGGADTQYF. In DNA form, the CDR3 reads TGTGCCTGGAGTGTAGGAGGGGGGGCAGATACGCAGTATTTT.

V usage is TRBV20-1 and J usage is TRBJ1-1; D possibly corresponds to TRBD1 (5 bases). Germline V gene data show CDR1 as DFQATT and CDR2 as SNEGSKA (reference sequence). The CDR3 is 10 residues long. V was trimmed by 5 bases and J by 8 bases, leaving 9 bases between them. CDR3: CSALGQEAFF. The CDR3 bases are TGCAGTGCTCTAGGACAAGAAGCTTTCTTT.

The chain uses TRBV27 and TRBJ2-4, with 16 nucleotides matching TRBD2. V was pared by 6 bases and J by 6 bases, with 11 bases of the junction left unmatched. Germline CDR1 reads MNHEY; CDR2 reads SMNVEV (reference sequence). The CDR3 covers 18 residues. CDR3 nucleotides: TGTGCCAGCAGCCGGCCGGGACTAGCGGGAGGGAGTGGAAACATTCAGTACTTC. Translating it yields CASSRPGLAGGSGNIQYF.

The V gene is TRBV6-4, the J gene TRBJ1-1; no clear D. The V end lost 0 bases, the J end lost 3 bases, and 8 bases lay between the germline ends. This CDR3 has 14 amino acids. The germline V gene encodes CDR1 MRHNA and CDR2 SNTAGT. The CDR3 loop is CASSDSESHTEAFF. The CDR3 DNA reads TGTGCCAGCAGTGACTCGGAGAGTCACACTGAAGCTTTCTTT.

The chain joins TRBV9 to TRBJ1-2; D is unclear. V shed 1 base and J shed 8 bases, with 18 bases lying between them. Germline V gives CDR1 SGDLS, CDR2 YYNGEE. The CDR3 runs 15 residues. CDR3 amino acids: CASSVNGVREQGYTF. The DNA for the CDR3 is TGTGCCAGCAGCGTAAACGGGGTAAGGGAGCAGGGCTACACCTTC.

The chain joins TRBV18 to TRBJ2-1, with D possibly matching TRBD1 (5 bases). The CDR3 length is 15 residues. Trimming took 2 bases from V and 3 from J, leaving 11 bases between them. From germline, CDR1 is KGHSH and CDR2 LQKENI. CDR3 sequence: CASSPSTEIYNEQFF. CDR3 sequence (DNA): TGTGCCAGCTCACCATCGACAGAAATCTACAATGAGCAGTTCTTC.

CDR3: CAISDRIGQPQHF. CDR3 sequence (DNA): TGTGCCATCAGTGACCGGATCGGGCAGCCCCAGCATTTT. The J gene is TRBJ1-5, the V gene TRBV10-3; D call uncertain. The CDR3 totals 13 residues. Per germline, CDR1 ENHRY and CDR2 SYGVKD. Trimming removed 3 bases from V and 7 bases from J, with 10 bases in between.

This clone was found a few times. The V call is TRBV27, the J call TRBJ1-6, with TRBD1 matching over 7 bases. CDR1 and CDR2 (germline): MNHEY, SMNVEV (reference sequence). CDR3 length equals 13 residues. Trimming cost V 8 bases and J 8 bases; bases outside gene matches: 6. CDR3 amino acids: CASRNDRDSPLHF. The CDR3 DNA reads as TGTGCCAGCCGGAATGACAGGGATTCACCCCTCCACTTT.

The sample holds a few counts of this clone. This sequence joins TRBV10-3 and TRBJ1-3; 8 bases fit TRBD1. V was clipped by 3 bases and J by 2 bases; unmatched bases: 3. CDR3 length equals 15 residues. Germline V gene sequence: CDR1 ENHRY, CDR2 SYGVKD. CDR3 sequence (DNA): TGTGCCATCAGTGACTCGGACAGGGCTGGAAACACCATATATTTT. This gives the protein CAISDSDRAGNTIYF.

V is TRBV9 and J is TRBJ1-1; 10 bases match TRBD1. V lost 4 bases and J lost 1; bases outside the gene matches: 4. Germline V gene sequence: CDR1 SGDLS, CDR2 YYNGEE. The CDR3 has 15 amino acids. CDR3 sequence: CASSPRDRGNTEAFF. The CDR3 DNA reads as TGTGCCAGCAGCCCGCGGGACAGGGGGAACACTGAAGCTTTCTTT.

The chain links TRBV29-1 to TRBJ1-2, with D unclear. The CDR3 runs 12 residues. Germline V gene data show CDR1 as SQVTM and CDR2 as ANQGSEA. V lost 4 bases and J 5 bases, leaving 11 bases between the germline ends. This CDR3 reads CSVGTFSYGYTF. CDR3 nucleotide sequence: TGCAGCGTTGGGACTTTCTCATATGGCTACACCTTC. Complete variable domain (other parts from reference TRBV29-1 and TRBJ1-2): SAVISQKPSRDICQRGTSLTIQCQVDSQVTMMFWYRQQPGQSLTLIATANQGSEATYESGFVIDKFPISRPNLTFSTLTVSNMSPEDSSIYLCSVGTFSYGYTFGSGTRLTVV.

This clone came up once. The rearrangement joins TRBV7-8 to TRBJ2-5, with a tentative D call TRBD1 (6 bases). This CDR3 is built from 14 residues. Germline CDR1 SGHVS, CDR2 FQNEAQ. The V and J ends lost 6 bases and 5 bases respectively, with 16 bases between them. DNA for the CDR3: TGTGCCAGCAGACCACCCCAGGGGTATGAGACCCAGTACTTC. Protein: CASRPPQGYETQYF.

V and J are TRBV14 and TRBJ1-4, with D tentatively TRBD1 (5 bases). The CDR3 runs 17 residues. Germline CDR1 and CDR2: SGHDN and FVKESK. V gave up 5 bases and J gave up 3 bases, with 19 bases separating them. The CDR3 loop reads CASSTVSGEGSNEKLFF. CDR3 sequence (DNA): TGTGCCAGCAGCACGGTGTCGGGGGAAGGTTCTAATGAAAAACTGTTTTTT.

V is TRBV29-1 and J is TRBJ1-5, with D uncertain. CDR3 length equals 13 residues. Germline CDR1 is SQVTM and CDR2 is ANQGSEA. V was trimmed by 4 bases and J by 0 bases, leaving 7 bases between them. In nucleotides, the CDR3 is TGCAGCGTTGGAGACGGTAGCAATCAGCCCCAGCATTTT. As protein: CSVGDGSNQPQHF.

The J gene is TRBJ2-3, the V gene TRBV5-1; 10 bases are a match to TRBD2. J was trimmed by 4 bases and V by 6 bases; bases with no gene match: 5. CDR1 and CDR2 from the germline V gene are SGHRS and YFSETQ. The CDR3 runs 14 residues. Written as DNA, the CDR3 is TGCGCCAGCAATCTAGCGGGAGACGCAGATACGCAGTATTTT. Its translation: CASNLAGDADTQYF.

This chain uses TRBV6-5 with TRBJ1-4; the D gene is possibly TRBD1 (6 bases). The germline V and J ends were trimmed by 2 bases and 8 bases, with 18 bases remaining between them. Germline lookup yields CDR1 MNHEY and CDR2 SVGAGI. The CDR3 covers 16 residues. In DNA form, the CDR3 reads TGTGCCAGCAGTTACAGAATCAGGGGTATTGGCGAAAAACTGTTTTTT. This encodes CASSYRIRGIGEKLFF.

This rearrangement joins TRBV28 to TRBJ2-3, with D perhaps matching TRBD2 (6 bases). From germline, CDR1 is MDHEN and CDR2 SYDVKM. There are 13 residues in the CDR3. The CDR3 loop is CATASGSTDTQYF. The DNA of the CDR3 is TGTGCTACGGCAAGCGGGAGCACAGATACGCAGTATTTT.

This clone was recorded only once. DNA of the CDR3: TGTGCCAGCGGACTAGCGGAGTACAATGAGCAGTTCTTC. It yields the protein CASGLAEYNEQFF. The rearrangement links TRBV19 to TRBJ2-1; TRBD2 matches at 10 bases. J was trimmed by 4 bases and V by 9 bases; bases with no gene match: 3. The CDR3 consists of 13 residues. Per the germline V gene, CDR1 is LNHDA and CDR2 is SQIVND (reference sequence).

This clone was counted between two and nine times. The gene calls are TRBV5-5 and TRBJ1-1, with a tentative D call TRBD1 (5 bases). The CDR3 loop spans 14 amino acids. Trimming took off 2 bases at V and 0 bases at J, with 8 bases between the two ends. Germline V gene lookup returns CDR1 SGHKS and CDR2 YYEKEE (reference sequence). The CDR3 DNA reads TGTGCCAGCAGCTTTGCCAGGGTGAACACTGAAGCTTTCTTT. Its protein product is CASSFARVNTEAFF.

The rearrangement links TRBV30 to TRBJ1-6; D might be TRBD1 (5 bases). The ends were cut back, 1 base at V and 2 bases at J, with 9 bases in the middle. This CDR3 region has 15 residues. CDR1 is GTSNPN, CDR2 SVGIG, per germline (reference sequence). The CDR3 region has the DNA TGTGCCTGGAGTGCTTCAGGGACCTATAATTCACCCCTCCACTTT. It yields the protein CAWSASGTYNSPLHF.

The chain employs TRBV5-1 and TRBJ2-1; D is uncertain. There are 12 residues in the CDR3. CDR1 and CDR2 (germline): SGHRS, YFSETQ. V shed 3 bases and J shed 8 bases, with 9 bases lying between them. The CDR3 sequence is CASSYGVDEQFF. The CDR3 nucleotides read TGCGCCAGCAGCTATGGAGTAGATGAGCAGTTCTTC.

This clone was found a few times. The V gene is TRBV28, the J gene TRBJ2-7; weak D call: TRBD1 (6 bases). V was pared by 2 bases and J by 9 bases, with 14 bases between. The V gene's germline CDR1 is MDHEN and CDR2 SYDVKM. The CDR3 totals 13 residues. CDR3 sequence (DNA): TGTGCCAGCAGTTTAGGGACACCCCTTGTGCAGTACTTC. It encodes CASSLGTPLVQYF.

The V gene is TRBV10-1, the J gene TRBJ2-2, with 7 bases identical to TRBD1. The germline V gene has CDR1 WNHNN and CDR2 SYGVQD (reference sequence). J lost 4 bases, V lost 3 bases, and 5 bases had no gene match. This CDR3 spans 15 amino acids. The CDR3 region is CASSDRGSGTGELFF. The CDR3, as DNA: TGCGCCAGCAGTGACAGGGGGTCGGGCACCGGGGAGCTGTTTTTT.

This chain uses TRBV11-3 with TRBJ2-1, with D possibly matching TRBD1 (6 bases). The CDR3 is 15 residues long. Trimming removed 5 bases from V and 6 bases from J, with 17 bases in between. CDR1 is SGHNT, CDR2 YENEEA, per germline. The CDR3 nucleotides read TGTGCCAGCAGCCTCCGGGACACCGGTCCCAATGAGCAGTTCTTC. Translating gives CASSLRDTGPNEQFF.

This clone was detected a few times. The genes are TRBV5-1 and TRBJ2-3; tentatively, D is TRBD2 (5 bases). Germline CDR1 reads SGHRS; CDR2 reads YFSETQ. Between the trimmed V and J ends, which lost 4 bases and 0 bases, there was a span of 15 bases. The CDR3 is 16 amino acids. CDR3: CASSLRAGPSTDTQYF. In nucleotides, the CDR3 is TGCGCCAGCAGCCTTAGGGCGGGCCCTAGCACAGATACGCAGTATTTT.

The chain recombines TRBV28 with TRBJ1-5, with 7 bases fitting TRBD1. V gave up 6 bases and J gave up 1 base; unmatched junction bases: 12. The germline V gene has CDR1 MDHEN and CDR2 SYDVKM. The CDR3 runs to 17 residues. The CDR3 loop reads CASRRHGTDLSNQPQHF. In nucleotides, the CDR3 is TGTGCCAGCAGACGACACGGGACAGACCTGAGCAATCAGCCCCAGCATTTT.

The chain employs TRBV28 and TRBJ1-1, with 8 bases lining up with TRBD1. The V segment lost 2 bases and the J segment 8 bases; nucleotides outside the gene matches: 16. The CDR3 consists of 17 residues. The V gene's germline CDR1 is MDHEN and CDR2 SYDVKM. Here the CDR3 reads CASSLPLPGQGQGEAFF. As DNA, the CDR3 is TGTGCCAGCAGTTTACCCCTACCCGGACAGGGTCAAGGGGAAGCTTTCTTT.